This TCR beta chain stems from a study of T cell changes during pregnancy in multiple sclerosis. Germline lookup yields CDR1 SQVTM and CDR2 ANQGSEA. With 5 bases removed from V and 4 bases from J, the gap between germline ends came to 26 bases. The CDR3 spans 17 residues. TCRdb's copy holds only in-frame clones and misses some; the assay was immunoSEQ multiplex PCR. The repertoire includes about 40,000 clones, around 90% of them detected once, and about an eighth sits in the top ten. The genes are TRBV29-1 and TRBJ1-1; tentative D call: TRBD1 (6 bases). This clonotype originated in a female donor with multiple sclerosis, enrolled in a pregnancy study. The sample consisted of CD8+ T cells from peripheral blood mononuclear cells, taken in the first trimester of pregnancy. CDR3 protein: CSVLSRDIIGNPTEAFF. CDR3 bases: TGCAGCGTTCTTTCCCGGGACATTATCGGAAACCCCACTGAAGCTTTCTTT.